This entry lists 16 T cell receptor beta chains sequenced from one sample in a study of blood T cell repertoires in COVID-19. Sequencing was performed with immunoSEQ multiplex PCR; in TCRdb, only in-frame clones are kept and a portion is missing. The sample has 150,000 to 200,000 clones; about 88% are singletons. Sequenced input: peripheral blood. These TCRs come from a woman over 75 in a cohort sampled during active or convalescent COVID-19.

V usage is TRBV19 and J usage is TRBJ2-2, with unresolved D. V was cut by 9 bases and J by 0 bases, with 14 bases left in between. The germline gives CDR1 LNHDA, CDR2 SQIVND (reference sequence). The length of the CDR3 is 15 residues. The CDR3 spells CASSQITANTGELFF. In DNA, the CDR3 is TGTGCCAGCTCCCAGATCACCGCGAACACCGGGGAGCTGTTTTTT.

The chain uses TRBV7-2 and TRBJ1-2; 7 nucleotides match TRBD1. This CDR3 contains 15 residues. V lost 2 bases to trimming and J lost 1 base; unmatched junction nucleotides: 4. Germline assignment: CDR1 SGHTA and CDR2 FQGNSA. Here the CDR3 DNA reads TGTGCCAGCAGCTTAACCGGGACAGATAACTATGGCTACACCTTC. This sequence encodes CASSLTGTDNYGYTF.

V is TRBV12-3 or TRBV12-4 and J is TRBJ1-2; 11 positions agree with TRBD1. The CDR3 contains 12 residues. The junction had 4 bases not matched to a gene; V was cut back by 8 bases and J by 8 bases. CDR3 residues: CASADRGRGYTF. Written as DNA, the CDR3 is TGTGCCAGCGCGGACAGGGGGCGAGGCTACACCTTC.

The rearrangement joins TRBV4-1 to TRBJ1-2; no clear D gene. Germline-derived CDR1 and CDR2 are MGHRA and YSYEKL. V shed 0 bases and J shed 6 bases, with 17 bases lying between them. There are 16 residues in the CDR3. In DNA, the CDR3 is TGCGCCAGCAGCCAAGACACCGGACGAGGGATGGATGGCTACACCTTC. This sequence encodes CASSQDTGRGMDGYTF.

The genes are TRBV3-1 (or the pseudogene TRBV3-2) and TRBJ1-1, with 9 bases lining up with TRBD1. The ends lost 6 bases at V and 5 bases at J; junction bases unmatched: 7. Germline lookup yields CDR1 LGHDT and CDR2 YNNKEL (reference sequence). The CDR3 is made up of 14 amino acids. The CDR3 here is CASRKQGAGTEAFF. The CDR3 DNA sequence: TGTGCCAGCAGAAAACAGGGGGCCGGAACTGAAGCTTTCTTT.

The chain joins TRBV21-1 to TRBJ2-5; the table's TRBD1 call for D was not verified on the DNA. TRBV21-1 is a pseudogene. This CDR3 has 16 residues. This CDR3 reads CASSKVGTNSQETQYF. Here the CDR3 DNA reads TGTGCCAGCAGCAAAGTAGGGACAAACTCTCAAGAGACCCAGTACTTC.

This clone was picked up one time. V gene TRBV30 combines with J gene TRBJ1-6; TRBD1 is a possible D gene (5 bases). Germline V lookup: CDR1 GTSNPN, CDR2 SVGIG (reference sequence). The CDR3 loop spans 14 amino acids. The germline V and J ends were trimmed by 0 bases and 5 bases, with 8 bases remaining between them. The CDR3 coding sequence is TGTGCCTGGAGTGTCTTCAGGGATAATTCACCCCTCCACTTT. It encodes CAWSVFRDNSPLHF.

This clone has a handful of counts. V is TRBV6-5 and J is TRBJ2-5, with D possibly matching TRBD2 (6 bases). V lost 4 bases and J 5 bases, leaving 14 bases between the germline ends. The germline gives CDR1 MNHEY, CDR2 SVGAGI. The CDR3 runs to 14 residues. CDR3 nucleotide sequence: TGTGCCAGCAGTTCCTCTCGCCGGGGGGAGACCCAGTACTTC. The encoded protein is CASSSSRRGETQYF.

The table lists this clone with a count of one. V is TRBV27 and J is TRBJ2-6; 7 bases are shared with TRBD2. V shed 3 bases, J shed 2 bases, and the junction held 7 bases outside the gene matches. Per germline, CDR1 MNHEY and CDR2 SMNVEV (reference sequence). This CDR3 is 17 amino acids long. Here the CDR3 reads CASSFFFGTTGANVLTF. In DNA, the CDR3 is TGTGCCAGCAGTTTTTTTTTCGGGACTACTGGGGCCAACGTCCTGACTTTC.

J is TRBJ1-2 and V is TRBV9; 7 bases are shared with TRBD1. The trim removed 6 bases at V and 3 bases at J, leaving 8 bases unmatched. Germline V gene data show CDR1 as SGDLS and CDR2 as YYNGEE. This CDR3 contains 14 residues. The CDR3 DNA is TGTGCCAGCAACGACTTAACAGGGGACTATGGCTACACCTTC. It encodes CASNDLTGDYGYTF.

The V call is TRBV27, the J call TRBJ2-2, with 7 bases identical to TRBD2. Germline CDR1 MNHEY, CDR2 SMNVEV (reference sequence). Unmatched junction bases numbered 8, after V lost 3 bases and J lost 4 bases. The CDR3 is 16 residues long. In DNA, the CDR3 is TGTGCCAGCAGTTTCCGTACTAGCGTTCGCACCGGGGAGCTGTTTTTT. Amino acid sequence: CASSFRTSVRTGELFF.

This clone appeared a few times. The V call is TRBV3-1 (or the pseudogene TRBV3-2), the J call TRBJ2-5, with TRBD2 matching 7 bases. V shed 2 bases and J 1 base; nucleotides not matched to a gene: 7. The germline gives CDR1 LGHDT, CDR2 YNNKEL (reference sequence). The CDR3 consists of 16 residues. CDR3 sequence reads: CASSQWASGLQETQYF. CDR3 sequence (DNA): TGTGCCAGCAGCCAATGGGCTAGCGGACTCCAAGAGACCCAGTACTTC.

This rearrangement joins TRBV6-5 to TRBJ1-2; TRBD1 matches at 8 bases. CDR3 length: 14 residues. The J segment lost 7 bases and the V segment lost 4 bases, leaving 8 bases of the junction unmatched. Germline CDR1 is MNHEY and CDR2 is SVGAGI. CDR3 sequence reads: CASSSTPGGIGYTF. CDR3 DNA sequence: TGTGCCAGCAGTTCCACCCCAGGGGGCATTGGCTACACCTTC.

Here the CDR3 DNA reads TGTGCCAGCAGCCCAGGGGTAGGCTCCTACAATGAGCAGTTCTTC. Amino acids: CASSPGVGSYNEQFF. The V gene is TRBV2, the J gene TRBJ2-1, with D possibly being TRBD1 (6 bases). The germline gives CDR1 SNHLY, CDR2 FYNNEI. The V gene lost 6 bases and the J gene lost 0 bases, with 12 bases spanning the gap. There are 15 residues in the CDR3.

This chain connects TRBV27 to TRBJ1-6; D is ambiguous. The CDR3 is 18 amino acids. Germline V gene sequence: CDR1 MNHEY, CDR2 SMNVEV (reference sequence). The V end was cut by 0 bases, the J end by 10 bases, with 22 bases between. As DNA, the CDR3 is TGTGCCAGCAGTTTATCCCGAGCTTACGACACCCCGTACTCACCCCTCCACTTT. Its protein product is CASSLSRAYDTPYSPLHF.

CDR3 DNA sequence: TGTGCCAGCAGTTTATGGCGGGAGGGCACTTCAGATACGCAGTATTTT. It yields the protein CASSLWREGTSDTQYF. The chain joins TRBV27 to TRBJ2-3; 9 positions match TRBD2. The CDR3 contains 16 residues. The V gene's germline CDR1 is MNHEY and CDR2 SMNVEV (reference sequence). With V trimmed by 1 base and J by 4 bases, 6 bases remained unmatched.